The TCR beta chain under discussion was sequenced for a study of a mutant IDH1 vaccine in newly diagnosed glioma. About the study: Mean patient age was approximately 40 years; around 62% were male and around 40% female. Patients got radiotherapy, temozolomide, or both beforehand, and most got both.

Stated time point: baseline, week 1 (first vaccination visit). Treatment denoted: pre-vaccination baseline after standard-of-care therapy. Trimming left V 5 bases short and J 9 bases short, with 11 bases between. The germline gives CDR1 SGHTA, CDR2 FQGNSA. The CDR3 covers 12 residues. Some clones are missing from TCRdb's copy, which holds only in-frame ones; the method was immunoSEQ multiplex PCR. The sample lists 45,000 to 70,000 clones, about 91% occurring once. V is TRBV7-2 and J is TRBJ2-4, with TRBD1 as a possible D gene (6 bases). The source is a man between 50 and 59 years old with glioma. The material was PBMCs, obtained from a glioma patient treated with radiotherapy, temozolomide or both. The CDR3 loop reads CASSQGNSIQYF. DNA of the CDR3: TGTGCCAGCAGCCAGGGGAATAGCATTCAGTACTTC.